This T cell receptor (beta chain) comes out of a study of T cells after yellow fever vaccination. The CDR3 covers 16 residues. Trimming at V came to 2 bases and at J to 6 bases, leaving 8 bases not matched to a gene. The V gene's germline CDR1 is SGHKS and CDR2 YYEKEE (reference sequence). A single record per CDR3 protein comes from TCRdb applying MiXCR to the 5' RACE reads. In the table there are some 300,000 distinct CDR3 sequences, about 10% of which are singletons. In its sample, this clonotype was seen a few times. This specimen was CD4+ T cells sorted from PBMCs, taken 45 days after the yellow fever booster vaccination. The chain has TRBV5-5 and TRBJ2-2; TRBD1 aligns across 9 bases. This sequence was found in a man between 18 and 35 years old who received the YFV17D yellow fever vaccine. For the CDR3, the DNA is TGTGCCAGCAGCTTTCACAGGACAGGGGTGGCCGGGGAGCTGTTTTTT. Translation gives CASSFHRTGVAGELFF.